The clone carrying this TCR beta chain occurred a few times. Its antigen is as yet unknown. CD4+ T cells from unexposed donors were obtained before the COVID-19 pandemic (2011-2018). After ten to eleven days of culture, CD4+ T cells were isolated. This sample is part of a study of CD4 T cells in relation to SARS-CoV-2 and coronaviruses. Using immunoSEQ multiplex PCR, the repertoire was profiled, and TCRdb retains in-frame clones only, with some absent. The sample consists of 15,000 to 20,000 clones, 65% to 75% of them appearing once. Germline CDR1 LGHDT, CDR2 YNNKEL (reference sequence). This CDR3 is 15 amino acids long. Trimming stripped 4 bases from V and 5 bases from J, with 12 bases between.

V usage is TRBV3-1 (or the pseudogene TRBV3-2) and J usage is TRBJ1-6; D remains ambiguous. The source of this sequence is a human donor in good health. The sample comprised CD4+ T cells from PBMCs, cultured in vitro. This CDR3 reads CASSPLGSDNSPLHF. The CDR3 bases are TGTGCCAGCAGCCCACTCGGGTCCGATAATTCACCCCTCCACTTT.